This T cell receptor (beta chain) was sequenced for a study of blood T cells in healthy people across ages. Study context: T cells yielded about one barcoded beta molecule per two cells through template switching.

This clonotype was seen at least ten times. Antigen unknown. The study recruited healthy Caucasian donors from Russia who were aged roughly 6 to 95. A J-beta primer mix and a sample-barcoded 5' primer were used in a second PCR of roughly 6 to 11 cycles. Via MiXCR, TCRdb re-called the 5' RACE reads, giving one row per CDR3 protein. The sample carries about 720,000 distinct CDR3 sequences, over 20% recorded once. Germline CDR1 SQVTM, CDR2 ANQGSEA. The CDR3 loop spans 14 amino acids. V dropped 6 bases and J dropped 4; count of bases not matched to a gene: 10. General study points: With naive T cell percentage, TCR beta diversity showed a strong correlation.

The chain links TRBV29-1 to TRBJ2-3; 7 nucleotides align to TRBD2. Sequencing was performed on blood. The TCR was taken from an older man in good health. Written as DNA, the CDR3 is TGCAGCGTACCTGGTAGGACTAGATCAGATACGCAGTATTTT. Translating it yields CSVPGRTRSDTQYF.